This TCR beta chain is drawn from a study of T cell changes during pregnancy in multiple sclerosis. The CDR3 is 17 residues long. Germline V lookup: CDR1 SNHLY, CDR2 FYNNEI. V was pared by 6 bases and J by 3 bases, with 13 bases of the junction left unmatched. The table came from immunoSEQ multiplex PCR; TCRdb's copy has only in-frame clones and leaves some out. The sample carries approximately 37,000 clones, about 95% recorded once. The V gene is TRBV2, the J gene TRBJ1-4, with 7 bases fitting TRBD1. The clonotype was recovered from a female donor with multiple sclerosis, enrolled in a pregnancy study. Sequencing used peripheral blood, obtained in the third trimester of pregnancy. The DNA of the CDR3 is TGTGCCAGCAGCGTGGCGGTACTACAGGGGTCTAATGAAAAACTGTTTTTT. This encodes CASSVAVLQGSNEKLFF. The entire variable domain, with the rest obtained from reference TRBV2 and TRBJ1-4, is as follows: EPEVTQTPSHQVTQMGQEVILRCVPISNHLYFYWYRQILGQKVEFLVSFYNNEISEKSEIFDDQFSVERPDGSNFTLKIRSTKLEDSAMYFCASSVAVLQGSNEKLFFGSGTQLSVL.